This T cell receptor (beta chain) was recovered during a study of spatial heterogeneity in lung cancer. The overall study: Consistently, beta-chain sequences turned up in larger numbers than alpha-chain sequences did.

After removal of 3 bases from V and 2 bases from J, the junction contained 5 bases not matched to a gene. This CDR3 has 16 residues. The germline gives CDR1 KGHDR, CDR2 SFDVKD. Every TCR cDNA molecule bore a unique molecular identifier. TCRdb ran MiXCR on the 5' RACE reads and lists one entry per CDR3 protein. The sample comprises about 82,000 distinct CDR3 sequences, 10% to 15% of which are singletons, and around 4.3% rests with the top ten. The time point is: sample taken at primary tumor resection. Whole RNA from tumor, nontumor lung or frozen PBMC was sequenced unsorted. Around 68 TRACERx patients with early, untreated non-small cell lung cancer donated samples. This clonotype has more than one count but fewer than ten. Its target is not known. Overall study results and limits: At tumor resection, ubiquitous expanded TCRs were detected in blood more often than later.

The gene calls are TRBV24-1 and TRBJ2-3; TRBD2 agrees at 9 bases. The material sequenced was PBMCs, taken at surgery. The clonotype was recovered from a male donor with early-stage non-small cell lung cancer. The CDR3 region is CATSDPAGGPTDTQYF. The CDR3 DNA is TGTGCCACCAGTGATCCAGCGGGAGGCCCCACAGATACGCAGTATTTT.